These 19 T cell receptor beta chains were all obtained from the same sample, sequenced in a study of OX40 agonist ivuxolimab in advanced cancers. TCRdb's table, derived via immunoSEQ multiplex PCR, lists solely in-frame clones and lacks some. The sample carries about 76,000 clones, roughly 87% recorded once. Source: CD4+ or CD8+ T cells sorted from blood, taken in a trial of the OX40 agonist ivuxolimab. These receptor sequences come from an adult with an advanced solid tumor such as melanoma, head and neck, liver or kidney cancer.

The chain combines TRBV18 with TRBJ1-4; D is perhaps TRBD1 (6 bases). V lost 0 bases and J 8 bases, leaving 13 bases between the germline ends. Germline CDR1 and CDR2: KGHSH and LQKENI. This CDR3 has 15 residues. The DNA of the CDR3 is TGTGCCAGCTCACCACCGAGGGTTAGGGGGGAAAAACTGTTTTTT. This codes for CASSPPRVRGEKLFF.

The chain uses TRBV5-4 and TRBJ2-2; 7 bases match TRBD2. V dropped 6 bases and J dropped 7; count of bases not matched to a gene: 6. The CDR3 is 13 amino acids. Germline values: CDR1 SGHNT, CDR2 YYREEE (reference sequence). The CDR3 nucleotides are TGTGCCAGCACAAGGAGCGGGGACGGGGAGCTGTTTTTT. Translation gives CASTRSGDGELFF.

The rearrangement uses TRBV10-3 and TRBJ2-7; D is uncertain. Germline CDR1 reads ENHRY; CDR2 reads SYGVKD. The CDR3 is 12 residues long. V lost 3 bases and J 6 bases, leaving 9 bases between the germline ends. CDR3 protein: CAISDPSGEQYF. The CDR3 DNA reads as TGTGCCATCAGTGACCCTAGTGGCGAGCAGTACTTC.

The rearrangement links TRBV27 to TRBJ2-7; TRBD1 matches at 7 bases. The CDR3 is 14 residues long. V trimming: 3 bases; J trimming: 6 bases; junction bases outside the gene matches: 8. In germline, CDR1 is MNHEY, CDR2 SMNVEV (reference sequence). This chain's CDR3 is CASSFPGQVGEQYF. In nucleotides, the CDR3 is TGTGCCAGCAGTTTCCCCGGACAGGTCGGCGAGCAGTACTTC.

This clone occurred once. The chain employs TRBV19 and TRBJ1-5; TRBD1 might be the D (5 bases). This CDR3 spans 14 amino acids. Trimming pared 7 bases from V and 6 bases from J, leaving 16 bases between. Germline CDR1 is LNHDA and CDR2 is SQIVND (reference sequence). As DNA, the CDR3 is TGTGCCAGTACGGACACGGCGGGCAGTCAGCCCCAGCATTTT. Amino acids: CASTDTAGSQPQHF.

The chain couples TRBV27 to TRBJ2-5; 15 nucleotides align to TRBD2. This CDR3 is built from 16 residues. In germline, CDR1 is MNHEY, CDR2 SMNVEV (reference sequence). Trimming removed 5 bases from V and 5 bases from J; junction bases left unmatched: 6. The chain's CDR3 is CASSPRTSGGAETQYF. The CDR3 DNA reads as TGTGCCAGCAGTCCCCGGACTAGCGGGGGGGCGGAGACCCAGTACTTC.

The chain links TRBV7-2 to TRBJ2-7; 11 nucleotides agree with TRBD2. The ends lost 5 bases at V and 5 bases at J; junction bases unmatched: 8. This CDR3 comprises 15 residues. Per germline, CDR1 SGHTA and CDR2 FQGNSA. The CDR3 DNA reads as TGTGCCAGCAGCCTTAGCGGGAGGGCCGTCAACGAGCAGTACTTC. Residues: CASSLSGRAVNEQYF.

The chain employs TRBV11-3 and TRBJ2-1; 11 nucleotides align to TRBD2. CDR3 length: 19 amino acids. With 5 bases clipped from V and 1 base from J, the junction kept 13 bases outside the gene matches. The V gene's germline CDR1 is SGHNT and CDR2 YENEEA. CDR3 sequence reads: CASSIYASGRWRSYNEQFF. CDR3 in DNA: TGTGCCAGCAGCATTTATGCTAGCGGGAGGTGGAGGTCCTACAATGAGCAGTTCTTC.

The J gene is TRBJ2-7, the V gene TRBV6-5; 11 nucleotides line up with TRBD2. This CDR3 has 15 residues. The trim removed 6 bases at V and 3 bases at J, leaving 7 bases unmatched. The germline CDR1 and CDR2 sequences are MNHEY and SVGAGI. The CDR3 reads CASSPGTSGLYEQYF. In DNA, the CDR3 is TGTGCCAGCAGCCCCGGGACTAGCGGACTCTACGAGCAGTACTTC.

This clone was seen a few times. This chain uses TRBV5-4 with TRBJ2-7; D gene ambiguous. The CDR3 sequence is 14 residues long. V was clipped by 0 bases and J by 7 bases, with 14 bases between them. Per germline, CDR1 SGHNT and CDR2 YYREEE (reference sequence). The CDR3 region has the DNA TGTGCCAGCAGCTTGGCCGGTGCACCGGAGGAGCAGTACTTC. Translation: CASSLAGAPEEQYF.

The CDR3 reads CASREGDRGDGNTIYF. The CDR3 nucleotides are TGTGCCAGCAGGGAAGGCGACAGGGGGGATGGAAACACCATATATTTT. The gene calls are TRBV27 and TRBJ1-3; TRBD1 agrees at 9 bases. V lost 6 bases to trimming and J lost 3 bases; unmatched junction nucleotides: 9. Looked up from germline, CDR1 is MNHEY and CDR2 is SMNVEV (reference sequence). This CDR3 has 16 amino acids.

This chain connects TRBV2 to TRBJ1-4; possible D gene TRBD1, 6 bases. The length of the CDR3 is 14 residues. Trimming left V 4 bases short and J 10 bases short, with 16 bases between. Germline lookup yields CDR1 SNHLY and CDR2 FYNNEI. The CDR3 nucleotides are TGTGCCAGCAGTGCGGGGGCGGAGTCCAGAAAACTGTTTTTT. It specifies CASSAGAESRKLFF. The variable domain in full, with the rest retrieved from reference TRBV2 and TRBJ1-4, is EPEVTQTPSHQVTQMGQEVILRCVPISNHLYFYWYRQILGQKVEFLVSFYNNEISEKSEIFDDQFSVERPDGSNFTLKIRSTKLEDSAMYFCASSAGAESRKLFFGSGTQLSVL.

The CDR3 bases are TGTGCCAGCAGCTCTTATGACACTCCTGGAAACACCATATATTTT. Translation gives CASSSYDTPGNTIYF. This rearrangement joins TRBV5-4 to TRBJ1-3; D call uncertain. Trimming stripped 3 bases from V and 2 bases from J, with 12 bases between. The CDR3 loop spans 15 amino acids. In germline, CDR1 is SGHNT, CDR2 YYREEE (reference sequence).

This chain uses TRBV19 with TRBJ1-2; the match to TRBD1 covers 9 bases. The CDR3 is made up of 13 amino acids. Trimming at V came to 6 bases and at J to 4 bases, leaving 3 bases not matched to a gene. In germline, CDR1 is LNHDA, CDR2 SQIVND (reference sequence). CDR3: CASRGTGPYGYTF. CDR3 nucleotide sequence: TGTGCCAGTAGAGGGACAGGGCCCTATGGCTACACCTTC.

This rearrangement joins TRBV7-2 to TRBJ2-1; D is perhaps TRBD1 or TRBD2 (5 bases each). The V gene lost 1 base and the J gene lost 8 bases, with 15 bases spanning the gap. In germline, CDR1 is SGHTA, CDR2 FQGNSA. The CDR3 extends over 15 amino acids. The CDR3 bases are TGTGCCAGCAGCTTAGGAGGGGCAGGGTTCCATGAGCAGTTCTTC. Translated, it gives CASSLGGAGFHEQFF.

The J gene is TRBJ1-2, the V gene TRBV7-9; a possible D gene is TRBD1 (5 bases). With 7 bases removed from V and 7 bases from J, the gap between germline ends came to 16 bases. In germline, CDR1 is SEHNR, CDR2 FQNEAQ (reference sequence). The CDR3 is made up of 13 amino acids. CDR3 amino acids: CASTPSQGFGYTF. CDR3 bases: TGTGCCAGCACCCCCTCCCAGGGTTTTGGCTACACCTTC.

The CDR3 DNA follows: TGTGCCATCAGGGAACATGGGGGACAGGGGGCGGAAGAGCAGTACTTC. Translation: CAIREHGGQGAEEQYF. The chain recombines TRBV10-3 with TRBJ2-7; TRBD1 matches at 12 bases. The CDR3 has 16 amino acids. Trimming removed 6 bases from V and 7 bases from J; junction bases left unmatched: 13. In germline, CDR1 is ENHRY, CDR2 SYGVKD.

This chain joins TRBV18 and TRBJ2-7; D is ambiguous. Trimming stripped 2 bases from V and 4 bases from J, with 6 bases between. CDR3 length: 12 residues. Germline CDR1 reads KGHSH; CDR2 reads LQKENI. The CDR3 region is CASSPTIYEQYF. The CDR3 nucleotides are TGTGCCAGCTCACCAACCATTTACGAGCAGTACTTC.

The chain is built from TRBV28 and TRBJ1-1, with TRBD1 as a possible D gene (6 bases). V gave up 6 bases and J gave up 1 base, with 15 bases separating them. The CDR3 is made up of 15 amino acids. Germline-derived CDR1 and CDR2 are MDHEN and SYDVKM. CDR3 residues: CASRPLVTGNTEAFF. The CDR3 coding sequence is TGTGCCAGCAGACCACTGGTGACAGGGAACACTGAAGCTTTCTTT.